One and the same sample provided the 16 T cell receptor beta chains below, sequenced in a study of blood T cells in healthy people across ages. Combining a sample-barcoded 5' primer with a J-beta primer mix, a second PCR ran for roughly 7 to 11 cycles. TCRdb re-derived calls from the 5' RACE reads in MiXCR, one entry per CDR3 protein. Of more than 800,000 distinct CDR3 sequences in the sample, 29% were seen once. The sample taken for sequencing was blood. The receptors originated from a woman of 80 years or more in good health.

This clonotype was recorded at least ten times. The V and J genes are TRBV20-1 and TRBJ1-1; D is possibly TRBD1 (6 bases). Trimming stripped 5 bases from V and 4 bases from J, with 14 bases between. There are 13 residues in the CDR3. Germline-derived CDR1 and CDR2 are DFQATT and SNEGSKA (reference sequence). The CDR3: CSAWYREGTEAFF. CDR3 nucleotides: TGCAGTGCTTGGTACAGGGAGGGCACTGAAGCTTTCTTT.

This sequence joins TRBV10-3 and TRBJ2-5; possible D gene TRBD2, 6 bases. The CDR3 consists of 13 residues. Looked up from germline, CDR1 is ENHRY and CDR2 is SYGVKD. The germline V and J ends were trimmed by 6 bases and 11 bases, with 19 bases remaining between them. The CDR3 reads CAIRTNAGFEQYF. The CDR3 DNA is TGTGCCATCAGGACCAATGCGGGGTTTGAGCAGTACTTC.

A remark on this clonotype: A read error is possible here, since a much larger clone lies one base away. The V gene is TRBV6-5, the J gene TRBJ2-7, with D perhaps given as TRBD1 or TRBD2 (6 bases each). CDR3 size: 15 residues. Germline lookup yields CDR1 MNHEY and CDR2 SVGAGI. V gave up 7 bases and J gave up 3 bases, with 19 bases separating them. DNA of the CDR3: TGTGCCAGCAATGCACAGGGAGGAGGGATCTACGAGCAGTACTTC. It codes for CASNAQGGGIYEQYF.

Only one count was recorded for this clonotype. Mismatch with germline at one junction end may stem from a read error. The CDR3 protein is CASTSVARGTEQFF. The CDR3 DNA reads as TGCGCCAGCACCTCGGTCGCGCGTGGGACTGAGCAGTTCTTC. V usage is TRBV6-5 and J usage is TRBJ2-1, with D perhaps given as TRBD1 or TRBD2 (5 bases each). The CDR3 totals 14 residues. CDR1 and CDR2 (germline): MNHEY, SVGAGI.

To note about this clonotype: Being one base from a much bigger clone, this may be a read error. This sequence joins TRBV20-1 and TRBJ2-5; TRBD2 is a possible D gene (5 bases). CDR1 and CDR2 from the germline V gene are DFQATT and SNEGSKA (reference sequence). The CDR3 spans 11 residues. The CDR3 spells CRAPGGETQYF. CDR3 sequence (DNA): TGCAGGGCCCCTGGCGGGGAGACCCAGTACTTC.

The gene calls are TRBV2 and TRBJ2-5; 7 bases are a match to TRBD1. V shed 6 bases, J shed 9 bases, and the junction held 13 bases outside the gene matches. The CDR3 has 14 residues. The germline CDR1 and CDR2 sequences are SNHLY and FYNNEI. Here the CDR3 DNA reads TGTGCCAGCAGGGGGACAGAGCCTTCCGTGGCCCAGTACTTC. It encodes CASRGTEPSVAQYF.

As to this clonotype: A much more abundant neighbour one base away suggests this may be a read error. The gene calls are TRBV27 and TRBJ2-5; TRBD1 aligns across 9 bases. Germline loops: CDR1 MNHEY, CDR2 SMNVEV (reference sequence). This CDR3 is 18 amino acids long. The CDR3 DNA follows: TGTGCCAGCAGTTTATATCCCAGCGGACAGGGGAAGCAAGAGGCCCAGTACTTC. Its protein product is CASSLYPSGQGKQEAQYF.

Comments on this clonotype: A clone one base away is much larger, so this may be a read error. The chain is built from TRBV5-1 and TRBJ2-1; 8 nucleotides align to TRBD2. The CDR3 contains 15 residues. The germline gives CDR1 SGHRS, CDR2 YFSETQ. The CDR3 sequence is CTSSLNSGGLNEQFF. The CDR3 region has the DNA TGCACCAGCAGCTTGAACAGCGGGGGCCTTAATGAGCAGTTCTTC.

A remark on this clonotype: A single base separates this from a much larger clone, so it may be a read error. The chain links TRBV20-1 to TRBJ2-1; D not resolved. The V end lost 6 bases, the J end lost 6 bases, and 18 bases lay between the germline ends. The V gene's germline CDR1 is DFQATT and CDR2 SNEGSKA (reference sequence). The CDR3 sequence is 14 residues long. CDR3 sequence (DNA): TGCAGTGCGCAAACCCCGGTTGGCTGCAATGAGCAGTTCTTC. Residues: CSAQTPVGCNEQFF.

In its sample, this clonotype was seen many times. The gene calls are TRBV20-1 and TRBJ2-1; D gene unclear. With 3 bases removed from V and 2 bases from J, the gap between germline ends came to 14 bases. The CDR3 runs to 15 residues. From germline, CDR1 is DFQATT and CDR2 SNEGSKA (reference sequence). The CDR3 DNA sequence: TGCAGTGCTAGCCCTTCTATCGGGCCCTACAATGAGCAGTTCTTC. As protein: CSASPSIGPYNEQFF.

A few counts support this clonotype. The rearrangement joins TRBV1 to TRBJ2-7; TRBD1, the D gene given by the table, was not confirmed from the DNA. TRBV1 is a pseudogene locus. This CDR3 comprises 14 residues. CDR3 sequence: CTSSPRGRSYEQYF. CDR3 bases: TGCACCAGCAGCCCTCGGGGCCGCTCCTACGAGCAGTACTTC.

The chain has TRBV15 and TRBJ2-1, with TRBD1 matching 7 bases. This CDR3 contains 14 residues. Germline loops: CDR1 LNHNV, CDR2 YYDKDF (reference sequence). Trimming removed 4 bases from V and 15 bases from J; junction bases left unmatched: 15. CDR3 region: CATSNPSDRGRGFF. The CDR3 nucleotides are TGTGCCACCAGCAACCCCTCTGATAGGGGGCGTGGGTTCTTC.

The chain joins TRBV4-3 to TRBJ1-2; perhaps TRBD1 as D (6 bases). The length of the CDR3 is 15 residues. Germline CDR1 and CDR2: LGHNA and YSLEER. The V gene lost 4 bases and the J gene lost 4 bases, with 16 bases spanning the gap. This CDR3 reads CASSLSGEEGYGYTF. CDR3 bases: TGCGCCAGCAGCCTGTCAGGGGAAGAAGGCTATGGCTACACCTTC.

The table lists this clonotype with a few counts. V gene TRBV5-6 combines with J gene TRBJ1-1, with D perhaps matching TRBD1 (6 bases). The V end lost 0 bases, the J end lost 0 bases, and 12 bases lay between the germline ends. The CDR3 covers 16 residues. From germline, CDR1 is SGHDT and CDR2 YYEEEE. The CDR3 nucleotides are TGTGCCAGCAGCTTGGCTTATTCAGGGGTGAACACTGAAGCTTTCTTT. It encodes CASSLAYSGVNTEAFF.

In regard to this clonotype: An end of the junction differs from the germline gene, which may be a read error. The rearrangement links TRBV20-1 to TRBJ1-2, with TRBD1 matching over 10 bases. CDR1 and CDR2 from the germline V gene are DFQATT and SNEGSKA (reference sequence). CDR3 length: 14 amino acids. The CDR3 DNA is TGCAGTGCTAGGTTCGGACAGGGGGTCGGTGGCTGCACCTTC. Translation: CSARFGQGVGGCTF.

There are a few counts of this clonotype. The CDR3: CASKDSPLHF. CDR3 DNA sequence: TGTGCCAGCAAGGATTCACCCCTCCACTTT. The chain has TRBV2 and TRBJ1-6, with no clear D. V lost 7 bases to trimming and J lost 8 bases, with 3 bases between them. The CDR3 is made up of 10 amino acids. Germline CDR1 is SNHLY and CDR2 is FYNNEI.